The subject of this entry is one T cell receptor (beta chain). Germline V gene sequence: CDR1 SGHKS, CDR2 YYEKEE (reference sequence). The J segment lost 3 bases and the V segment lost 4 bases, leaving 13 bases of the junction unmatched. The CDR3 is 16 amino acids. This entry belongs to a study of cytomegalovirus exposure and HLA in healthy donors. PCR involved 60 Vbeta and 13 Jbeta primers. Clones were read by immunoSEQ multiplex PCR, and TCRdb kept only the in-frame ones, dropping some. This repertoire comprises 100,000 to 150,000 clones; its ten largest clones make up approximately 0.93%. The genes are TRBV5-5 and TRBJ2-7; 7 bases are shared with TRBD1. This sequence originates from a man between 18 and 29 years old in good health and CMV-seronegative. The sample consisted of PBMCs. In DNA, the CDR3 is TGTGCCAGCAGCCCCTCTCCTGGGACAGTTTACTACGAGCAGTACTTC. Its protein product is CASSPSPGTVYYEQYF.